The 5 T cell receptor beta chains given below trace back to one sample, sequenced in a study of cytomegalovirus exposure and HLA in healthy donors (dated by TCRdb to 2016 to 2017). Receptor libraries were prepared by the immunoSEQ multiplex PCR assay. For the multiplex PCR, a mixture combining 60 forward primers for TCR Vbeta segments and 13 reverse primers for TCR Jbeta segments was used. Here the immuneACCESS table is served through TCRdb, limited to in-frame sequences with V and J called. Missing clones are a known gap in these copies; in checked studies unresolved V genes cover under half, and the rest lacks a known reason. The sample table records under 250,000 clones; around 80% of these occur just once. Clones ranked in the top ten supply 0.63% of the sample. The specimen was PBMCs. The receptor source for this set is a man younger than 35 in good health and CMV-seronegative.

This chain links TRBV11-1 with TRBJ1-1; D gene unclear. CDR1 is SGHAT, CDR2 FQDESV, per germline (reference sequence). V lost 2 bases to trimming and J lost 4 bases, with 14 bases between them. The CDR3 has 15 residues. This CDR3 is CASSLFSGLVTEAFF. The CDR3 DNA is TGTGCCAGCAGCTTATTCAGCGGTCTGGTCACTGAAGCTTTCTTT.

The gene calls are TRBV23-1 and TRBJ2-2; 7 bases align to TRBD2. TRBV23-1 counts as an open reading frame of uncertain function. Germline trimming cut 9 bases from V and 7 bases from J; bases unmatched to any gene: 14. CDR3 length: 15 amino acids. The CDR3 region has the DNA TGCGCCAGAAAAAACAGACGGAGGGACTACGGGGAGCTGTTTTTT. Its protein product is CARKNRRRDYGELFF.

The chain uses TRBV28 and TRBJ2-7; TRBD1 matches 9 bases. With V trimmed by 0 bases and J by 2 bases, 2 bases remained unmatched. The CDR3 is 15 amino acids. Germline CDR1 is MDHEN and CDR2 is SYDVKM. The CDR3 spells CASSLWTGGAYEQYF. The CDR3, as DNA: TGTGCCAGCAGTTTATGGACAGGGGGGGCCTACGAGCAGTACTTC.

This clone was observed a single time. The chain couples TRBV14 to TRBJ2-6; D is undetermined. V was clipped by 1 base and J by 0 bases, with 10 bases between them. CDR1 is SGHDN and CDR2 is FVKESK in the germline V gene. There are 17 residues in the CDR3. CDR3 amino acids: CASSQGSTSSGANVLTF. CDR3 sequence (DNA): TGTGCCAGCAGCCAAGGCTCAACCAGCTCTGGGGCCAACGTCCTGACTTTC.

The CDR3 DNA reads TGTGCCAGCAGTTTATGGACTAGGGGGGATGAGCAGTTCTTC. Translating gives CASSLWTRGDEQFF. V is TRBV27 and J is TRBJ2-1; a possible D gene is TRBD2 (7 bases). V was pared by 1 base and J by 8 bases, with 12 bases between. The CDR3 contains 14 residues. Germline lookup yields CDR1 MNHEY and CDR2 SMNVEV (reference sequence).